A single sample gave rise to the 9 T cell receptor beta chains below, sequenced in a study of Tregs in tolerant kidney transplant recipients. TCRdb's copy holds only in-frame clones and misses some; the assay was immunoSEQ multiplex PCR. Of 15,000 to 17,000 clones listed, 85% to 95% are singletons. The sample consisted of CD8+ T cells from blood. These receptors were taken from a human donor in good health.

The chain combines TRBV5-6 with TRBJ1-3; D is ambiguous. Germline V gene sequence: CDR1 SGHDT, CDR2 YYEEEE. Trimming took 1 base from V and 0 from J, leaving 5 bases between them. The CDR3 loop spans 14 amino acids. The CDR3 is CASSLISSGNTIYF. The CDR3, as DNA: TGTGCCAGCAGCTTGATTAGCTCTGGAAACACCATATATTTT.

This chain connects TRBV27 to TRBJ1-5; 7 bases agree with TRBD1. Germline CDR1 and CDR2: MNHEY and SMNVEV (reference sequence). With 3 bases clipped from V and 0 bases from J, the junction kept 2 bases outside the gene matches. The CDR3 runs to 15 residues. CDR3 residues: CASSFRGYSNQPQHF. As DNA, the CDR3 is TGTGCCAGCAGTTTCAGGGGGTATAGCAATCAGCCCCAGCATTTT.

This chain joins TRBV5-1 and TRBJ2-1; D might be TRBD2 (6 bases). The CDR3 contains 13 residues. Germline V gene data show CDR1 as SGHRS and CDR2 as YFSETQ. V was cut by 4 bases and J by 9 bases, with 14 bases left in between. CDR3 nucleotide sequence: TGCGCCAGCAGCGCCGGACTATTTGCTGAGCAGTTCTTC. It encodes CASSAGLFAEQFF. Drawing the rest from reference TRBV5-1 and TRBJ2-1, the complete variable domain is KAGVTQTPRYLIKTRGQQVTLSCSPISGHRSVSWYQQTPGQGLQFLFEYFSETQRNKGNFPGRFSGRQFSNSRSEMNVSTLELGDSALYLCASSAGLFAEQFFGPGTRLTVL.

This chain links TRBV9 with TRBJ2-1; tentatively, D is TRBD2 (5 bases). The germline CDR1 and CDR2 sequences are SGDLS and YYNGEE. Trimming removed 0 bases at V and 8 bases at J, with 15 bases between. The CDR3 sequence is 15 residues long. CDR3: CASSVVEGILYEQFF. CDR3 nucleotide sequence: TGTGCCAGCAGCGTAGTTGAGGGAATTCTTTATGAGCAGTTCTTC.

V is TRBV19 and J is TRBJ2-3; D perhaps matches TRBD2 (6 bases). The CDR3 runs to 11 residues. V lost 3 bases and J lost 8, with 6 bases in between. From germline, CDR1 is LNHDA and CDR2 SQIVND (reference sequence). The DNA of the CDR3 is TGTGCCAGTAGTATCGGGGGTACGCAGTATTTT. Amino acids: CASSIGGTQYF.

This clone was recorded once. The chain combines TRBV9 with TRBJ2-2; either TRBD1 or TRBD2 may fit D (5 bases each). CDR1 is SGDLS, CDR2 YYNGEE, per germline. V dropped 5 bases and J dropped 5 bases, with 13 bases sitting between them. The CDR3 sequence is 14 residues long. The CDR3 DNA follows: TGTGCCAGCAGTAAAGGGACGGTGACCGGGGAGCTGTTTTTT. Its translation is CASSKGTVTGELFF.

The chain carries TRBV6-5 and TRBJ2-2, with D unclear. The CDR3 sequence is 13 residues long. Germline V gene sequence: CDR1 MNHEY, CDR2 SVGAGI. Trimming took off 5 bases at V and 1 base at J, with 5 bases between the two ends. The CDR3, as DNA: TGTGCCAGCAGTAGGATGAACACCGGGGAGCTGTTTTTT. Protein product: CASSRMNTGELFF.

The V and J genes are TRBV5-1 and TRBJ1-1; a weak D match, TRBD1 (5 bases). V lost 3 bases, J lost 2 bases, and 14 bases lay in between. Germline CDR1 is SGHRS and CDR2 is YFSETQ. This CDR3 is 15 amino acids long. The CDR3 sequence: CASSYRDRTNTEAFF. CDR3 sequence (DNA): TGCGCCAGCAGCTACCGGGACCGAACTAACACTGAAGCTTTCTTT.

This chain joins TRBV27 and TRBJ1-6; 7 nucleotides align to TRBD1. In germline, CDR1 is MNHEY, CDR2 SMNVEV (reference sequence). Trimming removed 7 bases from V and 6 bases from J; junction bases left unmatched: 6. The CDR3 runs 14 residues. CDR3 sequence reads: CASKPGQSNSPLHF. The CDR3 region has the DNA TGTGCCAGCAAACCGGGACAGTCTAATTCACCCCTCCACTTT.